This TCR beta chain derives from a study of cytomegalovirus exposure and HLA in healthy donors. There are a few counts of this clone. The PCR ran on 60 Vbeta and 13 Jbeta primers. Profiled with immunoSEQ multiplex PCR; TCRdb holds only in-frame clones, not every one. This sample carries 95,000 to 150,000 clones, more than 55% of them seen once, and the ten largest clones take about 1.5%. With V trimmed by 6 bases and J by 5 bases, 2 bases remained unmatched. This CDR3 comprises 12 residues. Germline CDR1 and CDR2: MNHNS and SASEGT. The TCR sequence derives from a man between 18 and 29 years old in good health and CMV-seronegative. The rearrangement joins TRBV6-1 to TRBJ2-3, with 7 bases fitting TRBD1. The sample taken for sequencing was PBMCs. The DNA of the CDR3 is TGTGCCAGCAGGACAGGGCTAGATACGCAGTATTTT. Residues: CASRTGLDTQYF.